The clone carrying this TCR beta chain showed up many times. These data come from a study of T-cell reconstitution after alpha-beta-depleted transplantation in children. The V end was cut by 0 bases, the J end by 4 bases, with 11 bases between. Germline V gives CDR1 SGHDT, CDR2 YYEEEE. There are 15 residues in the CDR3. Using unique molecular identifiers, the investigators prepared the TCRbeta library. TCRdb used MiXCR to reprocess the PCR reads, holding one entry per CDR3 protein. This sample has almost 250,000 distinct CDR3 sequences, with 25% found just once. The chain uses TRBV5-6 and TRBJ2-1; D gene unclear. Sequencing used PBMCs, obtained before TCRalphabeta/CD19-depleted stem cell transplant. This sequence was found in a girl aged 2 to 10 with Fanconi anemia, due to receive a stem cell transplant. CDR3 in amino acids: CASSLVGSLYNEQFF. CDR3 nucleotides: TGTGCCAGCAGCTTGGTGGGATCCCTATACAATGAGCAGTTCTTC.